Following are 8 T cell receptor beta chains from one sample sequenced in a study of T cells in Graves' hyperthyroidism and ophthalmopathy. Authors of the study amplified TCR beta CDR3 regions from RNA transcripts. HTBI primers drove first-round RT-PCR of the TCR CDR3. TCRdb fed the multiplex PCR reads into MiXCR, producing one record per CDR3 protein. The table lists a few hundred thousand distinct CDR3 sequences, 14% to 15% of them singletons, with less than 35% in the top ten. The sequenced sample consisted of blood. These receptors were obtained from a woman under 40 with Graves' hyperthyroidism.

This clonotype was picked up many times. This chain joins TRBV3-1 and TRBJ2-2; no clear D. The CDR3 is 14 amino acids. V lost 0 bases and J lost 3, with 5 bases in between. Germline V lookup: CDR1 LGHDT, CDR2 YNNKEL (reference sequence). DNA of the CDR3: TGTGCCAGCAGCCAAGATTCGGACACCGGGGAGCTGTTTTTT. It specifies CASSQDSDTGELFF.

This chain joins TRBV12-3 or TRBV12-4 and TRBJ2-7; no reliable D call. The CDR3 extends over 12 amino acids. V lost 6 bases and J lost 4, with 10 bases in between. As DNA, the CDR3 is TGTGCCAGCAGCCCTGGCTATTACGAGCAGTACTTC. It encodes CASSPGYYEQYF.

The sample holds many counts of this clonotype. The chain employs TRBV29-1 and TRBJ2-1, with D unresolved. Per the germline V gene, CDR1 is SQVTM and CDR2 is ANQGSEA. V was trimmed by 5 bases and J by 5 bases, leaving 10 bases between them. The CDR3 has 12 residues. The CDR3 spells CSVTRTDNEQFF. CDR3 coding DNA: TGCAGCGTTACTCGGACCGACAATGAGCAGTTCTTC.

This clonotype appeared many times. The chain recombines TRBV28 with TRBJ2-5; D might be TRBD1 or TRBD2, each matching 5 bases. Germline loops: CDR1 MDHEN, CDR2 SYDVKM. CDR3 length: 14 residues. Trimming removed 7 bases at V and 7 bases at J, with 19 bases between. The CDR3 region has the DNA TGTGCCAGCAATCGTTTGGGCCCTGGGGGGACCCAGTACTTC. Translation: CASNRLGPGGTQYF.

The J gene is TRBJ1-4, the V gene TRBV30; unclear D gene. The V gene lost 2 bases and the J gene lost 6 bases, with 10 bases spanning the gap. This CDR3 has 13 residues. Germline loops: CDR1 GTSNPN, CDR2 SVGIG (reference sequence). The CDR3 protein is CAWSTAGYEKLFF. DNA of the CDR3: TGTGCCTGGAGTACGGCGGGGTATGAAAAACTGTTTTTT.

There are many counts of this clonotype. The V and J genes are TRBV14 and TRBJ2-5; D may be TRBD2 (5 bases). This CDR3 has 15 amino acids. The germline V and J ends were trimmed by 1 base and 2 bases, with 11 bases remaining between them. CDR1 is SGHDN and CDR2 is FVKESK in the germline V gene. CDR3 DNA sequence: TGTGCCAGCAGCCAAGCCCTAGCTACACAAGAGACCCAGTACTTC. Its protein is CASSQALATQETQYF.

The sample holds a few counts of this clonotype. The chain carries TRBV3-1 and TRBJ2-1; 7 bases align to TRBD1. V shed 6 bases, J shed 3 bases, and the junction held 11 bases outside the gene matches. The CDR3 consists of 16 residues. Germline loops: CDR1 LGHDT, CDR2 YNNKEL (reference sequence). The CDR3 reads CASSHRGLSLYNEQFF. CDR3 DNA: TGTGCCAGCAGTCACAGGGGCCTTTCCCTCTACAATGAGCAGTTCTTC.

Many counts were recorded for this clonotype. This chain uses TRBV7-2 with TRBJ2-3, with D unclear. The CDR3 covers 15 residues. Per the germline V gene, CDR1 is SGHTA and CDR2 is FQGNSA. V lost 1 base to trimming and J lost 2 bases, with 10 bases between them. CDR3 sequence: CASSLGEMPTDTQYF. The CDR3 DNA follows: TGTGCCAGCAGCTTAGGGGAAATGCCCACAGATACGCAGTATTTT.